These 23 T cell receptor beta chains were all obtained from the same sample, sequenced in a study of blood T cell repertoires in COVID-19. TCRdb's table, derived via immunoSEQ multiplex PCR, lists solely in-frame clones and lacks some. The sample has 20,000 to 30,000 clones, around 94% seen once. The sequencing input was peripheral blood. All receptors come from a human donor in a cohort sampled during active COVID-19.

V usage is TRBV10-3 and J usage is TRBJ1-2; TRBD1 matches at 7 bases. The CDR3 is 14 residues long. J was trimmed by 2 bases and V by 2 bases; bases with no gene match: 2. From germline, CDR1 is ENHRY and CDR2 SYGVKD. CDR3 sequence reads: CAISETGENYGYTF. The CDR3 region has the DNA TGTGCCATCAGTGAGACAGGGGAAAACTATGGCTACACCTTC.

The chain's CDR3 is CASSSRTGVETQYF. The DNA of the CDR3 is TGTGCCAGCAGTTCAAGGACAGGGGTTGAGACCCAGTACTTC. This chain joins TRBV6-5 and TRBJ2-5; 9 bases agree with TRBD1. Germline V lookup: CDR1 MNHEY, CDR2 SVGAGI. Germline trimming cut 4 bases from V and 5 bases from J; bases unmatched to any gene: 5. The CDR3 runs to 14 residues.

This chain uses TRBV2 with TRBJ2-3; TRBD2 is a possible D gene (6 bases). The germline V and J ends were trimmed by 4 bases and 5 bases, with 10 bases remaining between them. Germline CDR1 reads SNHLY; CDR2 reads FYNNEI. There are 13 residues in the CDR3. CDR3 sequence: CASSVGRGDTQYF. CDR3 nucleotides: TGTGCCAGCAGTGTAGGGCGGGGAGATACGCAGTATTTT. The variable domain in full, completed from reference TRBV2 and TRBJ2-3, reads EPEVTQTPSHQVTQMGQEVILRCVPISNHLYFYWYRQILGQKVEFLVSFYNNEISEKSEIFDDQFSVERPDGSNFTLKIRSTKLEDSAMYFCASSVGRGDTQYFGPGTRLTVL.

The chain joins TRBV28 to TRBJ2-7; 7 bases line up with TRBD2. Germline trimming cut 5 bases from V and 0 bases from J; bases unmatched to any gene: 4. Per germline, CDR1 MDHEN and CDR2 SYDVKM. The CDR3 totals 14 residues. The CDR3 spells CASSPSGSSYEQYF. The CDR3 DNA follows: TGTGCCAGCAGTCCTAGCGGAAGCTCCTACGAGCAGTACTTC.

The V gene is TRBV27, the J gene TRBJ2-1; a weak D match, TRBD2 (6 bases). Germline V gene lookup returns CDR1 MNHEY and CDR2 SMNVEV (reference sequence). Trimming took 3 bases from V and 4 from J, leaving 10 bases between them. The CDR3 consists of 14 residues. Here the CDR3 DNA reads TGTGCCAGCAGTTTCGGAGGGAGGTACAATGAGCAGTTCTTC. Translating it yields CASSFGGRYNEQFF.

The chain uses TRBV9 and TRBJ2-3; 9 bases match TRBD2. Germline V gene sequence: CDR1 SGDLS, CDR2 YYNGEE. The CDR3 is 15 residues long. Trimming removed 0 bases from V and 4 bases from J; junction bases left unmatched: 3. The DNA for the CDR3 is TGTGCCAGCAGCGTAGTCGGCGGGGGGGCAGATACGCAGTATTTT. As protein: CASSVVGGGADTQYF.

The chain is built from TRBV30 and TRBJ2-7; D perhaps matches TRBD1 (5 bases). V was pared by 5 bases and J by 1 base, with 15 bases between. The length of the CDR3 is 14 residues. Germline V gene data show CDR1 as GTSNPN and CDR2 as SVGIG (reference sequence). CDR3 coding DNA: TGTGCCTGGGCAAGGGGAACGGCTTCCTACGAGCAGTACTTC. Translation: CAWARGTASYEQYF. Full variable domain (missing parts from reference TRBV30 and TRBJ2-7): SQTIHQWPATLVQPVGSPLSLECTVEGTSNPNLYWYRQAAGRGLQLLFYSVGIGQISSEVPQNLSASRPQDRQFILSSKKLLLSDSGFYLCAWARGTASYEQYFGPGTRLTVT.

The rearrangement links TRBV2 to TRBJ1-1, with D perhaps TRBD1 (5 bases). Germline V CDR1 and CDR2: SNHLY, FYNNEI. V was trimmed by 6 bases and J by 0 bases, leaving 14 bases between them. The CDR3 extends over 15 amino acids. The CDR3 region has the DNA TGTGCCAGCAGGTACAGGACGCTAGTGAACACTGAAGCTTTCTTT. Protein sequence: CASRYRTLVNTEAFF.

The gene calls are TRBV6-5 and TRBJ1-3; D not certain. CDR3 length equals 16 residues. CDR1 is MNHEY and CDR2 is SVGAGI in the germline V gene. With 0 bases removed from V and 0 bases from J, the gap between germline ends came to 9 bases. The DNA of the CDR3 is TGTGCCAGCAGTTACTCGAGGCGGGTCTCTGGAAACACCATATATTTT. It specifies CASSYSRRVSGNTIYF.

The chain recombines TRBV19 with TRBJ2-7, with a tentative D call TRBD1 (6 bases). There are 16 residues in the CDR3. V dropped 1 base and J dropped 0 bases, with 13 bases sitting between them. The germline gives CDR1 LNHDA, CDR2 SQIVND (reference sequence). Here the CDR3 reads CASSIGEGRGSYEQYF. In DNA form, the CDR3 reads TGTGCCAGTAGTATAGGAGAGGGCAGGGGCTCCTACGAGCAGTACTTC.

V and J are TRBV7-9 and TRBJ2-5, with 7 bases fitting TRBD1. CDR1 and CDR2 (germline): SEHNR, FQNEAQ (reference sequence). V was clipped by 3 bases and J by 4 bases; unmatched bases: 8. CDR3 length: 15 residues. CDR3 in DNA: TGTGCCAGCAGCTTCTTACAGGGGATCACAGAGACCCAGTACTTC. Its protein is CASSFLQGITETQYF.

The chain joins TRBV5-5 to TRBJ2-2; the D gene is possibly TRBD1 (6 bases). Trimming shortened V by 1 base and J by 1 base, and 8 bases separated the two germline ends. The V gene's germline CDR1 is SGHKS and CDR2 YYEKEE (reference sequence). The CDR3 runs to 15 residues. The DNA for the CDR3 is TGTGCCAGCAGCTTGACGGGACAGAACACCGGGGAGCTGTTTTTT. It is translated as CASSLTGQNTGELFF.

A few counts support this clone. The chain has TRBV7-2 and TRBJ1-5, with D perhaps TRBD1 (5 bases). CDR3 length equals 14 residues. Trimming cost V 2 bases and J 7 bases, with 12 bases left between them. Germline V gene data show CDR1 as SGHTA and CDR2 as FQGNSA. The CDR3 sequence is CASSLSGFRQPQHF. CDR3 sequence (DNA): TGTGCCAGCAGCTTATCAGGGTTTCGGCAGCCCCAGCATTTT.

The chain combines TRBV28 with TRBJ2-5; TRBD1 might be the D (6 bases). With 6 bases removed from V and 1 base from J, the gap between germline ends came to 12 bases. Germline assignment: CDR1 MDHEN and CDR2 SYDVKM. The CDR3 sequence is 14 residues long. As DNA, the CDR3 is TGTGCCAGCAGCCTGGGACACATCCAAGAGACCCAGTACTTC. Residues: CASSLGHIQETQYF.

J is TRBJ2-5 and V is TRBV2; maybe TRBD1 (6 bases). Trimming took 3 bases from V and 1 from J, leaving 15 bases between them. The CDR3 totals 16 residues. Germline-derived CDR1 and CDR2 are SNHLY and FYNNEI. CDR3 DNA: TGTGCCAGCAGTGATGGCCGAGGGGGTACCCAAGAGACCCAGTACTTC. Protein: CASSDGRGGTQETQYF.

The V and J genes are TRBV27 and TRBJ2-7; 9 positions match TRBD1. Germline V gene data show CDR1 as MNHEY and CDR2 as SMNVEV (reference sequence). V lost 3 bases and J lost 3; bases outside the gene matches: 21. CDR3 length: 20 residues. The CDR3 sequence: CASSFFLPTTGQGKSYEQYF. Here the CDR3 DNA reads TGTGCCAGCAGTTTTTTTCTCCCGACAACGGGACAGGGAAAGAGCTACGAGCAGTACTTC.

J is TRBJ1-1 and V is TRBV4-3, with 8 nucleotides matching TRBD1. CDR1 is LGHNA and CDR2 is YSLEER in the germline V gene. Losses at the gene ends were 4 bases for V and 5 bases for J; bases not matched to a gene: 6. The CDR3 is 14 amino acids. DNA for the CDR3: TGCGCCAGCAGCCTCCGACAGGGGAGAACTGAAGCTTTCTTT. This encodes CASSLRQGRTEAFF.

The chain is built from TRBV6-4 and TRBJ2-2; the match to TRBD2 covers 7 bases. V lost 6 bases to trimming and J lost 1 base; unmatched junction nucleotides: 8. Germline lookup yields CDR1 MRHNA and CDR2 SNTAGT. The CDR3 contains 16 residues. CDR3 in DNA: TGTGCCAGCAGCTCCGGGACTACCAAGAACACCGGGGAGCTGTTTTTT. It encodes CASSSGTTKNTGELFF.

This clone was seen just once. This chain links TRBV13 with TRBJ1-4, with TRBD1 matching over 7 bases. J was trimmed by 4 bases and V by 5 bases; bases with no gene match: 7. The germline gives CDR1 PRHDT, CDR2 FYEKMQ (reference sequence). The CDR3 covers 15 residues. CDR3 in amino acids: CASSPKTGSNEKLFF. CDR3 nucleotide sequence: TGTGCCAGCAGCCCCAAGACAGGGAGTAATGAAAAACTGTTTTTT.

In this sample, this clone turned up a few times. The genes are TRBV5-1 and TRBJ2-1, with TRBD2 identical over 11 bases. This CDR3 region has 15 residues. The V gene end was trimmed by 2 bases and the J gene end by 7 bases; junction bases not matched to a gene: 5. CDR1 and CDR2 from the germline V gene are SGHRS and YFSETQ. The CDR3 loop is CASSFSGRASNEQFF. The DNA for the CDR3 is TGCGCCAGCAGCTTTAGCGGGAGGGCCTCAAATGAGCAGTTCTTC.

V is TRBV4-1 and J is TRBJ2-7, with 8 positions matching TRBD1. Germline CDR1 reads MGHRA; CDR2 reads YSYEKL. CDR3 length: 19 residues. V trimming: 0 bases; J trimming: 2 bases; junction bases outside the gene matches: 15. DNA for the CDR3: TGCGCCAGCAGCCAAGAAAGGGGAGACAGGGGTCCGGGGACCTACGAGCAGTACTTC. This sequence encodes CASSQERGDRGPGTYEQYF.

In its sample, this clone was seen once. The V gene is TRBV24-1, the J gene TRBJ2-7; no clear D gene. V lost 1 base, J lost 6 bases, and 12 bases lay in between. The CDR3 contains 14 residues. CDR1 and CDR2 from the germline V gene are KGHDR and SFDVKD. The CDR3 is CATSDFEFPGEQYF. The CDR3 DNA reads as TGTGCCACCAGTGATTTTGAGTTCCCGGGCGAGCAGTACTTC.

V usage is TRBV28 and J usage is TRBJ2-5, with 7 nucleotides matching TRBD2. CDR3 length equals 15 residues. Trimming took 2 bases from V and 4 from J; bases not matched to a gene: 7. CDR1 and CDR2 from the germline V gene are MDHEN and SYDVKM. DNA of the CDR3: TGTGCCAGCAGTTTAATTTCGGGAGGTCGAGAGACCCAGTACTTC. Its translation is CASSLISGGRETQYF.